The clone carrying this T cell receptor beta chain showed up just once. Its antigen remains unidentified. A much larger clone sits a single nucleotide away, making a read error possible. The data are from a study of blood T cells in healthy people across ages. Study overall: Template-switching capture recovered about one barcoded beta molecule per two T cells.

General study points: A roughly linear fall in TCR beta diversity per million T cells was seen with increasing age.

The authors ran a second PCR of about 6 to 11 cycles using a sample-barcoded 5' primer and a J-beta primer mix. Template switching added a 12-random-nucleotide identifier to every cDNA molecule. From the 5' RACE reads, TCRdb called clonotypes with MiXCR, one entry per CDR3 protein. The sample holds approximately 1,000,000 distinct CDR3 sequences, roughly 45% seen once. Isolated per sample were at least 7 million PBMCs. Input material: blood. This TCR was sampled from an older woman in good health.

CDR3 residues: CSSSWDESPETQYF. The CDR3 DNA is TGTTCCAGCAGCTGGGACGAATCACCAGAGACCCAGTACTTC. The chain joins TRBV7-2 to TRBJ2-5; the D call may be TRBD1 or TRBD2 (5 bases each). This CDR3 contains 14 residues. Germline V gene data show CDR1 as SGHTA and CDR2 as FQGNSA.